A single sample gave rise to the 19 T cell receptor beta chains below, sequenced in a study of T cells in Graves' hyperthyroidism and ophthalmopathy (dated by TCRdb to about 2019). The library was built by means of multiplex PCR. Sequencing was performed on an Illumina HiSeq 2000. The TCR beta CDR3 regions were amplified from the RNA transcripts. The first round of RT-PCR for the TCR CDR3 was performed with the HTBI primer set and the Qiagen OneStep RT-PCR kit. The public reads were quality trimmed at Q25 with fastp and then assembled into clones with MiXCR by TCRdb, keeping productive beta chains. Here each entry gathers all rows of one CDR3 protein and keeps the most common genes and DNA. The sample contains more than 550,000 distinct CDR3 sequences, around a sixth of them found a single time. Of the sample, around 17% falls within the top ten clones. Sequences were obtained from blood. Receptors were obtained from a woman in her forties or fifties with Graves' hyperthyroidism that later progressed to Graves' ophthalmopathy.

This clonotype was found many times. CDR3 nucleotide sequence: TGCGCCAGCAGCCAGGGGACAGGGGTCAATCAGCCCCAGCATTTT. It yields the protein CASSQGTGVNQPQHF. V is TRBV5-1 and J is TRBJ1-5; 10 bases match TRBD1. The CDR3 consists of 15 residues. In germline, CDR1 is SGHRS, CDR2 YFSETQ. The ends lost 4 bases at V and 3 bases at J; junction bases unmatched: 4.

This chain connects TRBV5-1 to TRBJ1-2; 9 nucleotides align to TRBD1. V was pared by 2 bases and J by 7 bases, with 12 bases of the junction left unmatched. CDR1 is SGHRS and CDR2 is YFSETQ in the germline V gene. There are 16 residues in the CDR3. In nucleotides, the CDR3 is TGCGCCAGCAGCTTCGGTGCCAGGACAGGGGTGGTTGGCTACACCTTC. It specifies CASSFGARTGVVGYTF.

The V and J genes are TRBV4-1 and TRBJ1-4; D not certain. Germline V gene sequence: CDR1 MGHRA, CDR2 YSYEKL. V was trimmed by 1 base and J by 8 bases, leaving 14 bases between them. The CDR3 loop spans 15 amino acids. CDR3 protein: CASSQVGGVGEKLFF. The CDR3 coding sequence is TGCGCCAGCAGCCAAGTCGGAGGAGTCGGCGAAAAACTGTTTTTT.

Ten or more counts support this clonotype. This chain links TRBV12-3 or TRBV12-4 with TRBJ1-3; D uncertain. The ends were cut back, 5 bases at V and 0 bases at J, with 8 bases in the middle. The CDR3 is 14 residues long. The CDR3 DNA is TGTGCCAGCAGTCTGACCGTCTCTGGAAACACCATATATTTT. Translating it yields CASSLTVSGNTIYF.

J is TRBJ1-4 and V is TRBV28; 7 nucleotides line up with TRBD1. The CDR3 is made up of 14 amino acids. CDR1 is MDHEN, CDR2 SYDVKM, per germline. J lost 7 bases, V lost 4 bases, and 6 bases had no gene match. CDR3: CASSSTGRSEKLFF. The CDR3 DNA follows: TGTGCCAGCAGTTCGACAGGGAGGAGTGAAAAACTGTTTTTT.

The sample holds a few counts of this clonotype. This chain connects TRBV6-2 or TRBV6-3 to TRBJ2-7; the D gene is possibly TRBD2 (7 bases). Germline CDR1 is MNHEY and CDR2 is SVGEGT. This CDR3 is 14 amino acids long. Trimming removed 7 bases from V and 5 bases from J, with 18 bases in between. CDR3 coding DNA: TGTGCCAGCACGGGGGGTCAGGGGAGCGACGAGCAGTACTTC. Amino acid sequence: CASTGGQGSDEQYF.

This clonotype was seen at least ten times. The gene calls are TRBV30 and TRBJ2-2; 8 positions match TRBD1. Germline V gene sequence: CDR1 GTSNPN, CDR2 SVGIG (reference sequence). The CDR3 contains 15 residues. V dropped 3 bases and J dropped 5; count of bases not matched to a gene: 8. DNA for the CDR3: TGTGCCTGGAGCCTCGACAGGGGCCGGACCGGGGAGCTGTTTTTT. Its protein is CAWSLDRGRTGELFF.

The gene calls are TRBV5-1 and TRBJ1-2; D uncertain. The V end was cut by 4 bases, the J end by 0 bases, with 13 bases between. This CDR3 is built from 15 residues. Germline V gives CDR1 SGHRS, CDR2 YFSETQ. This chain's CDR3 is CASSPIVGSNYGYTF. DNA for the CDR3: TGCGCCAGCAGCCCGATCGTTGGTTCTAACTATGGCTACACCTTC. The full variable domain, rest sourced from reference TRBV5-1 and TRBJ1-2, is KAGVTQTPRYLIKTRGQQVTLSCSPISGHRSVSWYQQTPGQGLQFLFEYFSETQRNKGNFPGRFSGRQFSNSRSEMNVSTLELGDSALYLCASSPIVGSNYGYTFGSGTRLTVV.

The chain carries TRBV2 and TRBJ2-3; D is unresolved. Germline CDR1 and CDR2: SNHLY and FYNNEI. The CDR3 sequence is 15 residues long. Between the trimmed V and J ends, which lost 5 bases and 0 bases, there was a span of 12 bases. For the CDR3, the DNA is TGTGCCAGCAGTCAGCGTGAGGCTAGCACAGATACGCAGTATTTT. Translated: CASSQREASTDTQYF.

The table lists this clonotype with many counts. V usage is TRBV3-1 and J usage is TRBJ1-3, with unresolved D. This CDR3 has 16 amino acids. Germline V gene sequence: CDR1 LGHDT, CDR2 YNNKEL (reference sequence). The V end lost 2 bases, the J end lost 0 bases, and 11 bases lay between the germline ends. CDR3 sequence: CASSQNLGSSGNTIYF. The CDR3 nucleotides read TGTGCCAGCAGCCAAAATTTGGGGAGCTCTGGAAACACCATATATTTT.

This clonotype was counted only a few times. The chain employs TRBV5-4 and TRBJ2-2; 10 bases map to TRBD2. The germline V gene encodes CDR1 SGHNT and CDR2 YYREEE (reference sequence). The CDR3 consists of 15 residues. J was trimmed by 4 bases and V by 3 bases; bases with no gene match: 3. This CDR3 is CASSYGLAATGELFF. In DNA form, the CDR3 reads TGTGCCAGCAGCTACGGACTAGCGGCCACCGGGGAGCTGTTTTTT.

The chain joins TRBV7-9 to TRBJ1-1; 11 nucleotides agree with TRBD1. The CDR3 sequence is 15 residues long. With V trimmed by 3 bases and J by 3 bases, 3 bases remained unmatched. Germline assignment: CDR1 SEHNR and CDR2 FQNEAQ (reference sequence). CDR3 in amino acids: CASSFRDRGDTEAFF. The CDR3 DNA sequence: TGTGCCAGCAGCTTCAGGGACAGGGGGGACACTGAAGCTTTCTTT.

This clonotype was seen more than once but under ten times. J is TRBJ1-3 and V is TRBV6-1; maybe TRBD1 (6 bases). Germline loops: CDR1 MNHNS, CDR2 SASEGT. The V end was cut by 4 bases, the J end by 1 base, with 11 bases between. The CDR3 has 15 residues. The CDR3 is CASSGTAGSGNTIYF. The CDR3, as DNA: TGTGCCAGCAGTGGGACAGCCGGATCTGGAAACACCATATATTTT.

The rearrangement links TRBV12-3 or TRBV12-4 to TRBJ2-5, with D tentatively TRBD2 (5 bases). The V end was cut by 6 bases, the J end by 5 bases, with 13 bases between. The CDR3 totals 13 residues. The CDR3 DNA reads as TGTGCCAGCAGACCTGGGAGATGGGAGACCCAGTACTTC. Its translation is CASRPGRWETQYF.

This chain uses TRBV5-4 with TRBJ2-2; 10 bases are a match to TRBD1. Germline V lookup: CDR1 SGHNT, CDR2 YYREEE (reference sequence). Losses at the gene ends were 0 bases for V and 5 bases for J; bases not matched to a gene: 4. The CDR3 runs to 16 residues. CDR3 sequence reads: CASSLADRGLTGELFF. DNA of the CDR3: TGTGCCAGCAGCTTGGCTGACAGGGGGCTGACCGGGGAGCTGTTTTTT. The entire variable domain, with the rest obtained from reference TRBV5-4 and TRBJ2-2, is as follows: ETGVTQSPTHLIKTRGQQVTLRCSSQSGHNTVSWYQQALGQGPQFIFQYYREEENGRGNFPPRFSGLQFPNYSSELNVNALELDDSALYLCASSLADRGLTGELFFGEGSRLTVL.

Concerning this clonotype: This could be a read error, since a much larger clone is one nucleotide away. V gene TRBV7-9 combines with J gene TRBJ2-1; D is uncertain. CDR3 length: 15 residues. The germline V gene encodes CDR1 SEHNR and CDR2 FQNEAQ (reference sequence). The CDR3 sequence: CASSLVGKTYNEQSF. In nucleotides, the CDR3 is TGTGCCAGCAGCTTAGTTGGGAAAACCTACAATGAGCAGTCCTTC.

Ten or more counts support this clonotype. The V and J genes are TRBV30 and TRBJ2-7; TRBD1 or TRBD2 may be the D gene (5 bases each). The germline V gene has CDR1 GTSNPN and CDR2 SVGIG (reference sequence). Trimming cost V 1 base and J 3 bases, with 13 bases left between them. The CDR3 runs to 14 residues. Here the CDR3 reads CAWSAGTELYEQYF. DNA of the CDR3: TGTGCCTGGAGTGCCGGGACGGAGCTCTACGAGCAGTACTTC.

This clonotype was observed many times. V is TRBV5-1 and J is TRBJ2-3, with D unclear. The V gene lost 3 bases and the J gene lost 0 bases, with 11 bases spanning the gap. The germline CDR1 and CDR2 sequences are SGHRS and YFSETQ. The CDR3 runs to 15 residues. The CDR3 region is CASSSDPSSTDTQYF. The CDR3 DNA sequence: TGCGCCAGCAGCTCCGACCCTTCTAGCACAGATACGCAGTATTTT.

This clonotype was counted a few times. The V call is TRBV2, the J call TRBJ1-4, with 8 bases lining up with TRBD1. CDR3 size: 15 residues. Unmatched junction bases numbered 8, after V lost 6 bases and J lost 5 bases. Germline CDR1 SNHLY, CDR2 FYNNEI. This CDR3 is CASRDRDSPNEKLFF. For the CDR3, the DNA is TGTGCCAGCAGGGACAGGGACTCCCCCAATGAAAAACTGTTTTTT.